The next 15 T cell receptor beta chains were all read from a single sample in a study of cytomegalovirus exposure and HLA in healthy donors (TCRdb year 2017). The library came from the immunoSEQ multiplex PCR assay. For the multiplex PCR, a mixture combining 60 forward primers for TCR Vbeta segments and 13 reverse primers for TCR Jbeta segments was used. TCRdb obtained this table from immuneACCESS and retained in-frame rearrangements with V and J assigned. These tables miss some clones; where compared with another copy, unresolved V genes account for less than half of the shortfall, and the remainder is unexplained. This sample comprises roughly 140,000 clones, around four fifths of them detected only once. The ten largest clones add up to 2% to 2.5% of the sample. The sample was PBMCs. These receptors all come from a boy younger than 10 in good health and CMV-seronegative.

The chain has TRBV6-4 and TRBJ2-1, with 12 bases lining up with TRBD1. Germline V gene lookup returns CDR1 MRHNA and CDR2 SNTAGT. The CDR3 is made up of 14 amino acids. The V segment lost 4 bases and the J segment 8 bases; nucleotides outside the gene matches: 3. The DNA for the CDR3 is TGTGCCAGCAGTGGGGGGACAGGGGGCTATGAGCAGTTCTTC. Amino acids: CASSGGTGGYEQFF.

The gene calls are TRBV5-8 and TRBJ1-2, with TRBD1 as a possible D gene (6 bases). From germline, CDR1 is SGHTS and CDR2 YDEGEE. CDR3 length: 14 amino acids. Between the trimmed V and J ends, which lost 3 bases and 4 bases, there was a span of 13 bases. As DNA, the CDR3 is TGTGCCAGCAGCTACAGGACAGAAGTCTATGGCTACACCTTC. This codes for CASSYRTEVYGYTF. The whole variable domain, remainder taken from reference TRBV5-8 and TRBJ1-2, is EAGVTQSPTHLIKTRGQQATLRCSPISGHTSVYWYQQALGLGLQFLLWYDEGEERNRGNFPPRFSGRQFPNYSSELNVNALELEDSALYLCASSYRTEVYGYTFGSGTRLTVV.

The CDR3 DNA follows: TGTGCCAGCAGTGCGACAGGGGAGAGTCAGCCCCAGCATTTT. Protein: CASSATGESQPQHF. This chain joins TRBV6-6 and TRBJ1-5, with 8 bases lining up with TRBD1. This CDR3 has 14 residues. V lost 5 bases, J lost 6 bases, and 6 bases stayed unmatched. CDR1 and CDR2 (germline): MNHNY, SVGAGI (reference sequence).

This chain uses TRBV7-6 with TRBJ1-1; D gene uncertain. Trimming took off 1 base at V and 1 base at J, with 7 bases between the two ends. The CDR3 length is 14 residues. Germline loops: CDR1 SGHVS, CDR2 FNYEAQ. The CDR3 DNA is TGTGCCAGCAGCTTAGGGGCAGGGAACACTGAAGCTTTCTTT. Protein sequence: CASSLGAGNTEAFF.

V and J are TRBV27 and TRBJ2-2; 7 positions match TRBD1. The germline V gene has CDR1 MNHEY and CDR2 SMNVEV (reference sequence). V was clipped by 6 bases and J by 0 bases; unmatched bases: 7. This CDR3 spans 16 amino acids. The CDR3 DNA sequence: TGTGCCAGCAGCCGTGTTGGGACAGCGAACACCGGGGAGCTGTTTTTT. This codes for CASSRVGTANTGELFF.

V gene TRBV10-1 combines with J gene TRBJ2-3, with 12 positions matching TRBD1. Germline loops: CDR1 WNHNN, CDR2 SYGVQD (reference sequence). The CDR3 has 16 residues. V was clipped by 6 bases and J by 3 bases; unmatched bases: 7. This CDR3 reads CASRPGQGARTDTQYF. The CDR3 bases are TGCGCCAGCAGGCCGGGACAGGGGGCAAGAACAGATACGCAGTATTTT.

The gene calls are TRBV29-1 and TRBJ2-4; TRBD1 agrees at 9 bases. The CDR3 is made up of 14 amino acids. Per the germline V gene, CDR1 is SQVTM and CDR2 is ANQGSEA. The V gene end was trimmed by 2 bases and the J gene end by 6 bases; junction bases not matched to a gene: 5. The CDR3 nucleotides are TGCAGCGTTGAAACCCCGGGACAGGGAAACATTCAGTACTTC. Translating gives CSVETPGQGNIQYF.

The rearrangement uses TRBV9 and TRBJ2-5, with TRBD2 identical over 9 bases. Germline CDR1 and CDR2: SGDLS and YYNGEE. This CDR3 contains 17 residues. Trimming removed 4 bases from V and 4 bases from J; junction bases left unmatched: 14. Written as DNA, the CDR3 is TGTGCCAGCAGCTCGAGGGGGCGGGGGGGCTCGGGAGAGACCCAGTACTTC. Translated: CASSSRGRGGSGETQYF.

The chain has TRBV9 and TRBJ2-2; 7 bases match TRBD2. The CDR3 covers 15 residues. Germline V CDR1 and CDR2: SGDLS, YYNGEE. The V and J ends lost 3 bases and 4 bases, in that order; junction bases with no gene match: 6. CDR3 bases: TGTGCCAGCAGCGGGGAGCGGGGTGTCACCGGGGAGCTGTTTTTT. This encodes CASSGERGVTGELFF. Looking up the rest from reference TRBV9 and TRBJ2-2 gives the full variable domain: DSGVTQTPKHLITATGQRVTLRCSPRSGDLSVYWYQQSLDQGLQFLIQYYNGEERAKGNILERFSAQQFPDLHSELNLSSLELGDSALYFCASSGERGVTGELFFGEGSRLTVL.

The CDR3, as DNA: TGTGCCAGCAGCTTGGTCTTCACCGGGGAGCTGTTTTTT. This sequence encodes CASSLVFTGELFF. The rearrangement links TRBV5-6 to TRBJ2-2; D gene ambiguous. This CDR3 contains 13 residues. The V end was cut by 0 bases, the J end by 4 bases, with 4 bases between. The germline V gene has CDR1 SGHDT and CDR2 YYEEEE.

CDR3 amino acids: CASSQDLGGTGELFF. DNA for the CDR3: TGTGCCAGCAGCCAAGATTTGGGGGGCACCGGGGAGCTGTTTTTT. This sequence joins TRBV4-2 and TRBJ2-2; maybe TRBD2 (6 bases). V lost 0 bases to trimming and J lost 4 bases, with 9 bases between them. Germline V gene lookup returns CDR1 LGHNA and CDR2 YNFKEQ. The CDR3 consists of 15 residues.

V is TRBV7-9 and J is TRBJ2-5, with TRBD1 matching over 7 bases. The length of the CDR3 is 14 residues. The J segment lost 2 bases and the V segment lost 5 bases, leaving 5 bases of the junction unmatched. Germline V gene sequence: CDR1 SEHNR, CDR2 FQNEAQ (reference sequence). CDR3: CASSRVQGQETQYF. Here the CDR3 DNA reads TGTGCCAGCAGCAGAGTACAGGGGCAAGAGACCCAGTACTTC.

This rearrangement joins TRBV5-5 to TRBJ1-5; D is unclear. Germline loops: CDR1 SGHKS, CDR2 YYEKEE (reference sequence). There are 15 residues in the CDR3. Deletions cut 1 base from V and 0 bases from J, with 8 bases between. The CDR3 loop reads CASSLSVPSNQPQHF. The DNA for the CDR3 is TGTGCCAGCAGCTTGTCAGTCCCTAGCAATCAGCCCCAGCATTTT.

The chain is built from TRBV4-1 and TRBJ2-7; TRBD2 matches at 10 bases. J lost 2 bases, V lost 5 bases, and 12 bases had no gene match. CDR1 is MGHRA and CDR2 is YSYEKL in the germline V gene. This CDR3 comprises 17 residues. This CDR3 reads CASSTRSGTSVTYEQYF. The CDR3 DNA follows: TGCGCCAGCAGCACTCGTTCCGGGACTAGCGTAACCTACGAGCAGTACTTC.

This chain connects TRBV27 to TRBJ2-7; possible D gene TRBD2, 6 bases. Germline V lookup: CDR1 MNHEY, CDR2 SMNVEV (reference sequence). This CDR3 spans 11 amino acids. Trimming pared 2 bases from V and 7 bases from J, leaving 6 bases between. The CDR3 region is CASSLAGEQYF. CDR3 sequence (DNA): TGTGCCAGCAGTTTAGCGGGGGAGCAGTACTTC.